These 26 T cell receptor beta chains were sequenced from one sample in a study of CD8 T cells in Susac syndrome. The RNA, about 0.45 to 1 ug, was put through reverse transcription using random hexamers. TCRdb ran MiXCR on the immunoSEQ multiplex PCR reads and lists one entry per CDR3 protein. The sample holds fewer than 350,000 distinct CDR3 sequences, about 82% seen once. The sequencing sample was made of CD8+ T cells from PBMCs. The origin of the receptors is a human donor with multiple sclerosis.

J is TRBJ1-1 and V is TRBV6-5; 9 nucleotides align to TRBD1. V was pared by 0 bases and J by 7 bases, with 12 bases of the junction left unmatched. Looked up from germline, CDR1 is MNHEY and CDR2 is SVGAGI. The CDR3 is 17 residues long. DNA of the CDR3: TGTGCCAGCAGTTACTCGGGCCTATGGACAGGGGCAGATGAAGCTTTCTTT. Encoded protein: CASSYSGLWTGADEAFF.

V gene TRBV27 combines with J gene TRBJ2-3; TRBD2 agrees at 8 bases. The V segment lost 6 bases and the J segment 3 bases; nucleotides outside the gene matches: 8. Germline V gene data show CDR1 as MNHEY and CDR2 as SMNVEV (reference sequence). CDR3 length equals 15 residues. CDR3 in DNA: TGTGCCAGCAGCTCGGACGGGGGGGGGACAGATACGCAGTATTTT. Amino acids: CASSSDGGGTDTQYF.

The chain is built from TRBV28 and TRBJ2-7, with D possibly being TRBD1 (6 bases). CDR3 length: 15 amino acids. The V end was cut by 5 bases, the J end by 5 bases, with 19 bases between. Looked up from germline, CDR1 is MDHEN and CDR2 is SYDVKM. CDR3 amino acids: CASSPLQGARHEQYF. In DNA form, the CDR3 reads TGTGCCAGCAGTCCGTTACAGGGTGCTAGGCACGAGCAGTACTTC.

The chain carries TRBV6-5 and TRBJ2-1, with TRBD2 matching 9 bases. Germline V CDR1 and CDR2: MNHEY, SVGAGI. The CDR3 loop spans 17 amino acids. With V trimmed by 2 bases and J by 7 bases, 12 bases remained unmatched. CDR3 nucleotide sequence: TGTGCCAGCAGTTACGTAAAGGGGACTAGCAGATTGAATGAGCAGTTCTTC. As protein: CASSYVKGTSRLNEQFF.

The rearrangement links TRBV29-1 to TRBJ2-6; a possible D gene is TRBD2 (5 bases). V lost 5 bases to trimming and J lost 4 bases, with 9 bases between them. CDR1 is SQVTM and CDR2 is ANQGSEA in the germline V gene. This CDR3 is built from 13 residues. CDR3: CSVSGVGANVLTF. In DNA form, the CDR3 reads TGCAGCGTTTCCGGGGTCGGGGCCAACGTCCTGACTTTC.

The rearrangement joins TRBV28 to TRBJ2-1; the match to TRBD2 covers 13 bases. The CDR3 has 19 residues. The V segment lost 3 bases and the J segment 8 bases; nucleotides outside the gene matches: 16. CDR1 is MDHEN and CDR2 is SYDVKM in the germline V gene. The CDR3 region is CASSFGGGTSGNPNDEQFF. The CDR3 DNA sequence: TGTGCCAGCAGTTTTGGTGGAGGGACTAGCGGGAACCCGAACGATGAGCAGTTCTTC.

This clonotype showed up just once. This chain joins TRBV3-1 and TRBJ2-6; no reliable D call. Trimming removed 4 bases from V and 8 bases from J, with 6 bases in between. CDR1 and CDR2 (germline): LGHDT, YNNKEL (reference sequence). This CDR3 spans 12 amino acids. The CDR3 DNA reads as TGTGCCAGCAGCCTCAAGACCAACGTCCTGACTTTC. Its translation: CASSLKTNVLTF.

The chain employs TRBV20-1 and TRBJ2-1; D remains unclear. The CDR3 totals 13 residues. Trimming removed 2 bases from V and 7 bases from J, with 12 bases in between. Germline loops: CDR1 DFQATT, CDR2 SNEGSKA (reference sequence). CDR3 nucleotide sequence: TGCAGTGCTAGACCTCCGATTGGGAATGAGCAGTTCTTC. It translates to CSARPPIGNEQFF.

The CDR3 is CASSLPYSLNNYEQYF. As DNA, the CDR3 is TGTGCCAGCAGCCTCCCTTACTCTTTAAACAACTACGAGCAGTACTTC. The chain recombines TRBV11-2 with TRBJ2-7; unclear D gene. Trimming pared 5 bases from V and 3 bases from J, leaving 20 bases between. Germline CDR1 is SGHAT and CDR2 is FQNNGV. The CDR3 extends over 16 amino acids.

The V call is TRBV6-2 or TRBV6-3, the J call TRBJ1-2, with 9 bases fitting TRBD1. Trimming took 2 bases from V and 2 from J; bases not matched to a gene: 12. The length of the CDR3 is 18 residues. Germline CDR1 is MNHEY and CDR2 is SVGEGT. CDR3 protein: CASSYVRWSGTGNYGYTF. DNA for the CDR3: TGTGCCAGCAGTTACGTACGTTGGAGTGGGACAGGGAACTATGGCTACACCTTC.

V is TRBV6-2 or TRBV6-3 and J is TRBJ1-5; tentatively, D is TRBD1 (5 bases). The CDR3 is 17 amino acids. Per the germline V gene, CDR1 is MNHEY and CDR2 is SVGEGT. V lost 4 bases and J 0 bases, leaving 16 bases between the germline ends. The CDR3 reads CASSFRQREYSNQPQHF. The DNA for the CDR3 is TGTGCCAGCAGTTTTAGACAGAGGGAGTATAGCAATCAGCCCCAGCATTTT.

This chain joins TRBV2 and TRBJ1-1, with TRBD1 as a possible D gene (6 bases). The CDR3 spans 16 residues. In germline, CDR1 is SNHLY, CDR2 FYNNEI. Trimming took off 6 bases at V and 0 bases at J, with 17 bases between the two ends. The CDR3 DNA reads as TGTGCCAGCAGAGCTAAACCGGGACACATGAACACTGAAGCTTTCTTT. This codes for CASRAKPGHMNTEAFF.

J is TRBJ2-1 and V is TRBV13; D remains ambiguous. The CDR3 has 14 amino acids. Germline CDR1 PRHDT, CDR2 FYEKMQ (reference sequence). Trimming shortened V by 5 bases and J by 2 bases, and 10 bases separated the two germline ends. CDR3 residues: CASSPTEAYNEQFF. CDR3 DNA sequence: TGTGCCAGCAGCCCAACAGAGGCCTACAATGAGCAGTTCTTC. Full variable domain (remainder filled in from reference TRBV13 and TRBJ2-1): AAGVIQSPRHLIKEKRETATLKCYPIPRHDTVYWYQQGPGQDPQFLISFYEKMQSDKGSIPDRFSAQQFSDYHSELNMSSLELGDSALYFCASSPTEAYNEQFFGPGTRLTVL.

This chain uses TRBV15 with TRBJ2-1; D call uncertain. Germline V gene data show CDR1 as LNHNV and CDR2 as YYDKDF (reference sequence). This CDR3 is 14 amino acids long. The ends were cut back, 5 bases at V and 8 bases at J, with 16 bases in the middle. CDR3 amino acids: CATSARLSRDEQFF. The CDR3, as DNA: TGTGCCACCAGCGCGCGCCTATCACGCGATGAGCAGTTCTTC.

The genes are TRBV9 and TRBJ2-6; unclear D gene. Germline V gene data show CDR1 as SGDLS and CDR2 as YYNGEE. Trimming removed 2 bases from V and 3 bases from J, with 21 bases in between. This CDR3 has 19 residues. CDR3 region: CASSVLYNPEPRGANVLTF. CDR3 coding DNA: TGTGCCAGCAGCGTCCTGTATAACCCCGAGCCCCGTGGGGCCAACGTCCTGACTTTC.

The V call is TRBV11-2, the J call TRBJ2-1, with TRBD1 identical over 7 bases. Germline V lookup: CDR1 SGHAT, CDR2 FQNNGV. The V and J ends lost 2 bases and 0 bases, in that order; junction bases with no gene match: 4. CDR3 length: 16 residues. CDR3 nucleotides: TGTGCCAGCAGCTTAAACCCAGGGGGCTCCTACAATGAGCAGTTCTTC. It codes for CASSLNPGGSYNEQFF.

The gene calls are TRBV5-4 and TRBJ2-7; 8 positions match TRBD2. The V gene's germline CDR1 is SGHNT and CDR2 YYREEE (reference sequence). V was pared by 2 bases and J by 4 bases, with 8 bases of the junction left unmatched. The CDR3 consists of 15 residues. For the CDR3, the DNA is TGTGCCAGCAGCTTACTAGCGGAGAATCGTTACGAGCAGTACTTC. It translates to CASSLLAENRYEQYF.

V and J are TRBV19 and TRBJ2-7; 9 bases fit TRBD1. This CDR3 is 14 amino acids long. In germline, CDR1 is LNHDA, CDR2 SQIVND (reference sequence). The DNA of the CDR3 is TGTACGAGAAAGGGGACAGGGCAAGGCTACGAGCAGTACTTC. It specifies CTRKGTGQGYEQYF.

The chain links TRBV19 to TRBJ1-1; D gene ambiguous. With 10 bases removed from V and 2 bases from J, the gap between germline ends came to 17 bases. There are 14 residues in the CDR3. Germline CDR1 LNHDA, CDR2 SQIVND (reference sequence). Here the CDR3 DNA reads TGTGCCACCAACGACCCGTGGAGAAACACTGAAGCTTTCTTT. This codes for CATNDPWRNTEAFF.

V is TRBV29-1 and J is TRBJ1-4; possibly TRBD1 for D (5 bases). Germline V gene data show CDR1 as SQVTM and CDR2 as ANQGSEA. Trimming pared 5 bases from V and 6 bases from J, leaving 13 bases between. This CDR3 is 13 amino acids long. The CDR3 loop is CSVLPGSDEKLFF. Here the CDR3 DNA reads TGCAGCGTTTTGCCAGGGAGTGATGAAAAACTGTTTTTT.

V and J are TRBV4-3 and TRBJ2-1, with no clear D. Between the trimmed V and J ends, which lost 0 bases and 3 bases, there was a span of 12 bases. Germline values: CDR1 LGHNA, CDR2 YSLEER. CDR3 length equals 16 residues. The CDR3 is CASSQDQPSGYNEQFF. CDR3 in DNA: TGCGCCAGCAGCCAAGATCAACCGTCCGGCTACAATGAGCAGTTCTTC.

The V call is TRBV4-1, the J call TRBJ2-1; 10 bases are a match to TRBD2. CDR1 is MGHRA and CDR2 is YSYEKL in the germline V gene. The ends lost 1 base at V and 13 bases at J; junction bases unmatched: 7. The CDR3 is 14 amino acids. Written as DNA, the CDR3 is TGCGCCAGCAGCCAAGTAATAGCGGGAGGACCACAGTTCTTC. Encoded protein: CASSQVIAGGPQFF.

J is TRBJ1-1 and V is TRBV19; D possibly corresponds to TRBD1 (5 bases). The CDR3 is 16 amino acids. Trimming removed 6 bases from V and 3 bases from J, with 20 bases in between. Germline loops: CDR1 LNHDA, CDR2 SQIVND (reference sequence). As DNA, the CDR3 is TGTGCCAGTAGGGAGACCTGGGGCGCGAGAGACACTGAAGCTTTCTTT. It translates to CASRETWGARDTEAFF.

The V call is TRBV15, the J call TRBJ2-2, with D perhaps matching TRBD1 (6 bases). This CDR3 comprises 13 residues. Trimming took 8 bases from V and 0 from J, leaving 7 bases between them. Germline V lookup: CDR1 LNHNV, CDR2 YYDKDF (reference sequence). The CDR3 protein is CATGTSNTGELFF. The CDR3 coding sequence is TGTGCCACCGGGACATCGAACACCGGGGAGCTGTTTTTT.

The chain links TRBV28 to TRBJ2-4; D may be TRBD1 or TRBD2 (5 bases each). V lost 4 bases and J 7 bases, leaving 11 bases between the germline ends. In germline, CDR1 is MDHEN, CDR2 SYDVKM. The CDR3 sequence is 13 residues long. The CDR3 is CASSSRGVNIQYF. The CDR3 DNA follows: TGTGCCAGCAGTTCGAGAGGGGTGAACATTCAGTACTTC.

V and J are TRBV3-1 and TRBJ2-3; D is undetermined. V lost 10 bases and J 2 bases, leaving 19 bases between the germline ends. Germline V CDR1 and CDR2: LGHDT, YNNKEL (reference sequence). The CDR3 extends over 15 amino acids. The CDR3: CANQGETYFTDTQYF. In DNA, the CDR3 is TGTGCCAACCAAGGCGAGACCTACTTCACAGATACGCAGTATTTT.